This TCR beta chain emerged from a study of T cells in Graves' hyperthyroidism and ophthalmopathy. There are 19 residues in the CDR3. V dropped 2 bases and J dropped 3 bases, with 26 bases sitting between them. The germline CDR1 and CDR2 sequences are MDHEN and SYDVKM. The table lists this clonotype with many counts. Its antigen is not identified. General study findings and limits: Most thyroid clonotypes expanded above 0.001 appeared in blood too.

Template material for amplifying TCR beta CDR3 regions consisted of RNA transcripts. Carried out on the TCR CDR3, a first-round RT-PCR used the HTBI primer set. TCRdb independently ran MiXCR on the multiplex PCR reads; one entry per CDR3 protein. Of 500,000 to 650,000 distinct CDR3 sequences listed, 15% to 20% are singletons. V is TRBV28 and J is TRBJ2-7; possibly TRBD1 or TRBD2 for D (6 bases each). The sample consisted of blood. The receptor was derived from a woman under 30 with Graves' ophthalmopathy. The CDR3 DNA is TGTGCCAGCAGTTTAGGGAAGGAGGGACACCAGGATTTGCTCTACGAGCAGTACTTC. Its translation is CASSLGKEGHQDLLYEQYF.